The clone carrying this T cell receptor (beta chain) has a count of ten or more. Thyroid ultrasound and orbital computed tomography, with clinical symptoms and serum thyroxine and TRAb, informed diagnoses. CDR1 SNHLY and CDR2 FYNNEI come from the germline V gene. There are 11 residues in the CDR3. The V end lost 5 bases, the J end lost 7 bases, and 8 bases lay between the germline ends. These data come from a study of T cells in Graves' hyperthyroidism and ophthalmopathy. There were TCR beta CDR3 regions amplified from RNA transcripts. The HTBI primer set was used in a first-round RT-PCR of the TCR CDR3. Via MiXCR, TCRdb re-called the multiplex PCR reads, giving one row per CDR3 protein. The sample yields around 660,000 distinct CDR3 sequences, 45% seen once.

J is TRBJ1-2 and V is TRBV2, with a weak D call TRBD1 (5 bases). This receptor was taken from an adult man with Graves' disease, either hyperthyroidism or ophthalmopathy (not recorded which). The sequenced sample was peripheral blood or thyroid tissue (not recorded which). The CDR3 spells CASSSGTGYTF. In nucleotides, the CDR3 is TGTGCCAGCAGTTCCGGGACTGGCTACACCTTC.